These T cell receptor beta chains were read from a single sample in a study of blood T cell repertoires in COVID-19. The method was immunoSEQ multiplex PCR; TCRdb's version includes in-frame clones alone and lacks a portion of them. The table lists tens of thousands of clones, 85% to 95% of them singletons. Sequenced material: peripheral blood. The source is a human donor with active COVID-19. The donor label of this sample is uncertain. CDR3s include the opening cysteine and the closing phenylalanine or tryptophan. The D gene is left open where the match is weak. Expanded clones are given a class, and other clones once, few, many or no size at all.

v_gene	abundance	j_gene	d_gene	CDR3nt	CDR3aa
TRBV14	-	TRBJ2-2	-	TGTGCCAGCAGCCAAGGACAGCTTTCTAATAGGGAGCTGTTTTTT	CASSQGQLSNRELFF
TRBV5-1	-	TRBJ2-3	TRBD2	TGCGCCAGCAGCTCCGGGGGGACAGATACGCAGTATTTT	CASSSGGTDTQYF
TRBV19	-	TRBJ1-2	-	TGTGCCAGTAGTGTCGGGGGGGACTATGGCTACACCTTC	CASSVGGDYGYTF
TRBV7-2	-	TRBJ1-1	-	TGTGCCAGCAAGCCAGTCGACAGACTGAACACTGAAGCTTTCTTT	CASKPVDRLNTEAFF
TRBV5-6	-	TRBJ2-1	-	TGTGCCAGCAGCTTCAGAGGGACCTACAATGAGCAGTTCTTC	CASSFRGTYNEQFF
TRBV7-6	-	TRBJ2-6	TRBD1	TGTGCCAGCAGCCAAGACAGGGTTGGGGCCAACGTCCTGACTTTC	CASSQDRVGANVLTF
TRBV6-2/TRBV6-3	-	TRBJ2-7	TRBD2	TGTGCCAGCACCCCGGACACCGGCTCGGGAGGCTACTACGAGCAGTACTTC	CASTPDTGSGGYYEQYF
TRBV11-2	-	TRBJ2-5	-	TGTGCCAGCAGCCCGACGGGTCTCGTGTGGGGGCTAGAAGGCGAGACCCAGTACTTC	CASSPTGLVWGLEGETQYF
TRBV5-1	-	TRBJ2-3	-	TGCGCCAGCAGCTCCCTGACTCCGATGACGGATACGCAGTATTTT	CASSSLTPMTDTQYF
TRBV5-4	-	TRBJ1-1	TRBD1	TGTGCCAGCAGCCTTCAGGGGGCGAATCCTGAAGCTTTCTTT	CASSLQGANPEAFF
TRBV5-1	-	TRBJ2-2	-	TGCGCCAGCAGCTTGGGTGTTACAGGGTCTGCCGGGGAGCTGTTTTTT	CASSLGVTGSAGELFF
TRBV6-6	-	TRBJ1-4	TRBD1	TGTGCCAGCAGTTACCGGGACAGATATGAAAAACTGTTTTTT	CASSYRDRYEKLFF
TRBV13	-	TRBJ1-5	-	TGTGCCAGCAGCAATCGAGGAGGGGGGGATCAGCCCCAGCATTTT	CASSNRGGGDQPQHF
TRBV15	-	TRBJ2-3	-	TGTGCCACCAGCGGAGAACAGGGAGGGTACTACACAGATACGCAGTATTTT	CATSGEQGGYYTDTQYF
TRBV4-3	-	TRBJ1-1	TRBD1	TGCGCCAGCAGCCGAGGATGGGACAGGGTGACTGAAGCTTTCTTT	CASSRGWDRVTEAFF
TRBV5-1	-	TRBJ2-2	-	TGCGCCAGCAGCTTGGATCCGGGAGTTGGGTCCGGGGAGCTGTTTTTT	CASSLDPGVGSGELFF
TRBV5-1	-	TRBJ1-2	TRBD1	TGCGCCAGCAGCAGTGGGACAGGGAGTCTCTATGGCTACACCTTC	CASSSGTGSLYGYTF
TRBV3-1/TRBV3-2	once	TRBJ2-3	TRBD2	TGTGCCAGCAGCGCGTCTAGCGGAGGCACAGATACGCAGTATTTT	CASSASSGGTDTQYF
TRBV19	-	TRBJ2-5	-	TGTGCCAGTTCCGCGGGGAAAGAGACCCAGTACTTC	CASSAGKETQYF
TRBV4-1	-	TRBJ1-5	TRBD1	TGCGCCAGCAGCCCCCAACCGGGACAGCATAATCAGCCCCAGCATTTT	CASSPQPGQHNQPQHF
TRBV2	-	TRBJ2-7	TRBD2	TGTGCCAGCATTCAATCCGTCGTAGCGGGGGCCTACGAGCAGTACTTC	CASIQSVVAGAYEQYF
TRBV4-3	-	TRBJ2-2	-	TGCGCCAGCGCCACTTGGGGGGTGGGTAACACCGGGGAGCTGTTTTTT	CASATWGVGNTGELFF
TRBV4-1	few	TRBJ2-7	-	TGCGCCAGCAGTGGAGGGGCCGGCTACGAGCAGTACTTC	CASSGGAGYEQYF
TRBV2	-	TRBJ1-5	-	TGTGCCAGCAACGGCCGGGGCAATCAGCCCCAGCATTTT	CASNGRGNQPQHF
TRBV25-1	-	TRBJ2-2	TRBD2	TGTGCCAGCAGTTACCGGACTAGCGGGGAGCCGAACACCGGGGAGCTGTTTTTT	CASSYRTSGEPNTGELFF
TRBV19	-	TRBJ2-5	TRBD2	TGTGCCAGTAGTATCTGGGGAGGGCAGGGTCGCGGAGAGACCCAGTACTTC	CASSIWGGQGRGETQYF
TRBV5-6	-	TRBJ1-1	TRBD1	TGTGCCAGCAGCGGGGGGACAGGTAAGAACACTGAAGCTTTCTTT	CASSGGTGKNTEAFF
TRBV7-9	-	TRBJ1-2	TRBD1	TGTGCCAGCAGCCCGGGACAGATGAACACCGGCTATGGCTACACCTTC	CASSPGQMNTGYGYTF
TRBV28	-	TRBJ2-7	TRBD2	TGTGCCAGCAGTCCGGCTAGCGGGGCCACCTACGAGCAGTACTTC	CASSPASGATYEQYF
TRBV14	-	TRBJ2-3	-	TGTGCCAGCAGCCAAGAAGCTGATACGCAGTATTTT	CASSQEADTQYF
TRBV7-2	-	TRBJ2-1	-	TGTGCCAGCAGGAGGATTAGATCACTTAATGAGCAGTTCTTC	CASRRIRSLNEQFF
TRBV9	-	TRBJ1-2	TRBD1	TGTGCCAGCAGCGTAGTGGGGACAGGGAATGGCTACACCTTC	CASSVVGTGNGYTF
TRBV6-6	-	TRBJ1-6	-	TGTGCCAGCGGGAGCTCCTATAATTCACCCCTCCACTTT	CASGSSYNSPLHF
TRBV11-3	-	TRBJ2-3	TRBD1	TGTGCCAGCAGCTTTTCAGGGCAGGGGGCAGGGACGCAGTATTTT	CASSFSGQGAGTQYF
TRBV6-1	few	TRBJ2-7	TRBD1	TGTGCCAGCAGTGAAGCGGGACAGGGATACTACGAGCAGTACTTC	CASSEAGQGYYEQYF
TRBV5-6	-	TRBJ2-1	-	TGTGCCAGCAGCTCGGACGGCGGGTCCTACAATGAGCAGTTCTTC	CASSSDGGSYNEQFF
TRBV4-3	-	TRBJ1-1	-	TGCGCCAGCAGCCAAGATAGGGGGATGACTGAAGCTTTCTTT	CASSQDRGMTEAFF
TRBV7-9	-	TRBJ2-1	TRBD2	TGTGCCAGCAGCTTAATCGAAACTTCGAGTAGCGGGAGTAATGAGCAGTTCTTC	CASSLIETSSSGSNEQFF
TRBV7-2	-	TRBJ1-5	-	TGTGCCAGCAGCTATTCTAATCAGCCCCAGCATTTT	CASSYSNQPQHF
TRBV9	-	TRBJ1-3	-	TGTGCCAGCAGCGTTGCCCCAGGGGTTGGAAACACCATATATTTT	CASSVAPGVGNTIYF
TRBV5-1	-	TRBJ2-7	-	TGCGCCAGCAGCTTGGCCGTCGGGCAGGGGTACGAGCAGTACTTC	CASSLAVGQGYEQYF
TRBV5-1	-	TRBJ2-5	-	TGCGCCACCCGTGCCGGGGAAGTGGGGACCCAGTACTTC	CATRAGEVGTQYF
TRBV27	-	TRBJ2-3	TRBD2	TGTGCCAGCAGTCCGGGGGGGTGGGATACGCAGTATTTT	CASSPGGWDTQYF
TRBV19	-	TRBJ2-2	TRBD1	TGTGCCAGTAGTTCAAGACAGGGCGCGATAGAGCTGTTTTTT	CASSSRQGAIELFF
TRBV5-4	-	TRBJ1-6	-	TGTGCCAGCAGCCAGACAGGCTCCACTTCACCCCTCCACTTT	CASSQTGSTSPLHF
TRBV6-4	-	TRBJ2-2	TRBD2	TGTGCCAGCAGCTCACTAGCGGGAGAAACCGGGGAGCTGTTTTTT	CASSSLAGETGELFF
TRBV7-8	-	TRBJ2-1	TRBD1	TGTGCCAGCAGCTTAGCTTTATTCGGGGACAGTGCCTCCTACAATGAGCAGTTCTTC	CASSLALFGDSASYNEQFF
TRBV5-1	-	TRBJ2-5	TRBD2	TGCGCCAGCCGCCCCATTCTAGCGGGGGGGCAAGAGACCCAGTACTTC	CASRPILAGGQETQYF
TRBV7-2	-	TRBJ2-1	TRBD2	TGTGCCAGCAGCTTAGTGCCGACGGGACTAGCGGGCCCAGGCGATGAGCAGTTCTTC	CASSLVPTGLAGPGDEQFF
TRBV2	-	TRBJ2-7	TRBD2	TGTGCCAGCAGTCTTAGCGGGGGGTACCCCGAGCAGTACTTC	CASSLSGGYPEQYF
TRBV28	-	TRBJ1-4	-	TGTGCCAGCAGTTTGCTCTCGGAGGTGGGAAAACTGTTTTTT	CASSLLSEVGKLFF
TRBV5-1	once	TRBJ2-2	-	TGCGCCAGCAGCTTGCCGGCAGGGCCCAACACCGGGGAGCTGTTTTTT	CASSLPAGPNTGELFF
TRBV5-1	-	TRBJ1-5	-	TGCGCCAGCAGCCCAGCCCCTGCGGGTTTCAATCAGCCCCAGCATTTT	CASSPAPAGFNQPQHF